This paragraph covers one T cell receptor (beta chain) sequence. Here immunoSEQ multiplex PCR was the method, and the copy in TCRdb shows in-frame clones only, minus some. The data hold 200,000 to 300,000 clones, with around four fifths observed a single time. This specimen comes from a study of blood T cell repertoires in COVID-19. Germline V gene lookup returns CDR1 MGHRA and CDR2 YSYEKL. With 2 bases removed from V and 9 bases from J, the gap between germline ends came to 17 bases. The CDR3 is made up of 16 amino acids. The receptor was isolated from a man aged 55 to 70 with acute or convalescent COVID-19. The V gene is TRBV4-1, the J gene TRBJ1-6; possible D gene TRBD1, 5 bases. Sequenced input: peripheral blood. The CDR3 loop is CASSQPTGGRSSPLHF. Here the CDR3 DNA reads TGCGCCAGCAGCCAACCCACAGGCGGCCGGAGTTCACCCCTCCACTTT.